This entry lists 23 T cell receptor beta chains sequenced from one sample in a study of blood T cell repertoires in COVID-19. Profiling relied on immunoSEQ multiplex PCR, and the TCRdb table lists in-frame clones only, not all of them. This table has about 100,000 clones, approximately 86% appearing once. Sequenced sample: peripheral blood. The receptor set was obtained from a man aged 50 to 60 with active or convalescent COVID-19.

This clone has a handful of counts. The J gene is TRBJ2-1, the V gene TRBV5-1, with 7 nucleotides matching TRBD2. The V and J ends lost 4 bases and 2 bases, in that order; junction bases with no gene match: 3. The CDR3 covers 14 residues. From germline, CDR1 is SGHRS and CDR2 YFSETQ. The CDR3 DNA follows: TGCGCCAGCAGCGTGAGCGGGGCCTACAATGAGCAGTTCTTC. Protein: CASSVSGAYNEQFF.

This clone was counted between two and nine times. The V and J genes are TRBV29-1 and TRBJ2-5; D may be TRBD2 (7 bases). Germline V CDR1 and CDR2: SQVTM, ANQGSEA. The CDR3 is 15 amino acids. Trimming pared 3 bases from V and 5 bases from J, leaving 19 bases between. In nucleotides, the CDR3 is TGCAGCGTTGAGCCTAGCGGTTCCCAGGGGGAGACCCAGTACTTC. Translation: CSVEPSGSQGETQYF.

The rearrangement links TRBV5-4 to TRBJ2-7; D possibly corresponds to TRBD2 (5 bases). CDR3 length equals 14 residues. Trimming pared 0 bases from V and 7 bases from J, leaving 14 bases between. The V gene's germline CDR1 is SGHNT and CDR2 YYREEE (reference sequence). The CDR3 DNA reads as TGTGCCAGCAGCTTGGCCACTGGGCGAGGGGAGCAGTACTTC. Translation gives CASSLATGRGEQYF.

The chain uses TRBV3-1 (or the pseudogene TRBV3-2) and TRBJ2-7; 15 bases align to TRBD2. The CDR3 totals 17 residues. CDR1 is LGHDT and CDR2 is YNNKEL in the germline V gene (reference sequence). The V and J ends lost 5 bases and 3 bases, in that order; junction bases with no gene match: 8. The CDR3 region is CASSGRTSGREHYEQYF. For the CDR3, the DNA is TGTGCCAGCAGCGGACGGACTAGCGGGAGGGAACACTACGAGCAGTACTTC.

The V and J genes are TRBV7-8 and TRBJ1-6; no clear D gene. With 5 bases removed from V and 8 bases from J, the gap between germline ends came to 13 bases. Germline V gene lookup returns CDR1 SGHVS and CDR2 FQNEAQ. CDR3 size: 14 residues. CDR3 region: CASSLNLSDSPLHF. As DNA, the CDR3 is TGTGCCAGCAGCCTTAATCTGTCGGATTCACCCCTCCACTTT.

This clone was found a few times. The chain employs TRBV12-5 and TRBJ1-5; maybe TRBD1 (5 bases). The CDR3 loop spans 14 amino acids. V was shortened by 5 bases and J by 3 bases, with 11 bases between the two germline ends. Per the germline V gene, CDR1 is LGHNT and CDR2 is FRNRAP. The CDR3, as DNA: TGTGCTAGTGGTCCCGGACACATCAATCAGCCCCAGCATTTT. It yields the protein CASGPGHINQPQHF.

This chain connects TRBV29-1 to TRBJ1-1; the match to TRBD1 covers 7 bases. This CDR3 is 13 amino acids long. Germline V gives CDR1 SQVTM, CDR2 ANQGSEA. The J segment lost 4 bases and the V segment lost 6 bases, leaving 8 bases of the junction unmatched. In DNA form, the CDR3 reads TGCAGCGTCGCACAGGGGAGTGGCACTGAAGCTTTCTTT. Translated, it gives CSVAQGSGTEAFF.

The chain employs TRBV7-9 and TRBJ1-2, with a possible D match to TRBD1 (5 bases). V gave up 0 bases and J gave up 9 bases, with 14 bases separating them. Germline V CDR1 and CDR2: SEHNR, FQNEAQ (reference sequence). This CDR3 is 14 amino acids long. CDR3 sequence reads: CASSLAETGASYTF. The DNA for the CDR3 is TGTGCCAGCAGCTTAGCAGAAACAGGAGCCAGCTACACCTTC. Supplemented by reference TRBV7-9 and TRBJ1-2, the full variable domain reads DTGVSQNPRHKITKRGQNVTFRCDPISEHNRLYWYRQTLGQGPEFLTYFQNEAQLEKSRLLSDRFSAERPKGSFSTLEIQRTEQGDSAMYLCASSLAETGASYTFGSGTRLTVV.

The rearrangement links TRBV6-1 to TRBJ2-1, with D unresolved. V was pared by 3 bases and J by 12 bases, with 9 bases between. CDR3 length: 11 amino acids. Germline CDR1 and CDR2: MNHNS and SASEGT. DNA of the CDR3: TGTGCCAGCAGTGAGTCCTTGTTGCAGTTCTTC. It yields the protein CASSESLLQFF.

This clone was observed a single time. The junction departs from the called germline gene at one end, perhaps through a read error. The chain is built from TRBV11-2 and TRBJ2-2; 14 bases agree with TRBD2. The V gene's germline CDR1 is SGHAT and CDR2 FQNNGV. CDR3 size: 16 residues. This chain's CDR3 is CASSFSGLAGGGVLFF. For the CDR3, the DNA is TGTGCCAGCAGCTTCTCCGGACTAGCGGGAGGCGGGGTGCTGTTTTTT.

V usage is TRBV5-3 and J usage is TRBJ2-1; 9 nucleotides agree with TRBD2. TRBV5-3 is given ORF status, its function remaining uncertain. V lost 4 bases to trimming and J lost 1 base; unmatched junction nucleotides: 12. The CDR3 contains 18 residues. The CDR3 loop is CARSPRGVTSGSYNEQFF. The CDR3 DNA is TGTGCCAGAAGCCCCAGGGGGGTGACTAGCGGTTCCTACAATGAGCAGTTCTTC.

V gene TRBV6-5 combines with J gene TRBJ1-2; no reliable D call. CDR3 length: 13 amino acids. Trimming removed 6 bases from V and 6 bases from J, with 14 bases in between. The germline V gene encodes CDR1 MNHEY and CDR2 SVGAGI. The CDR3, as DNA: TGTGCCAGCAGCCCAGATTCGACACATGGCTACACCTTC. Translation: CASSPDSTHGYTF.

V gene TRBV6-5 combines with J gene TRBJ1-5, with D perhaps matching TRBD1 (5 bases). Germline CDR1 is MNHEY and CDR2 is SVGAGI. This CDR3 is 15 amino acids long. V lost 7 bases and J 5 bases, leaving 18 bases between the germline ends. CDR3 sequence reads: CASMNTGGGDQPQHF. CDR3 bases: TGTGCCAGCATGAATACAGGTGGCGGGGATCAGCCCCAGCATTTT.

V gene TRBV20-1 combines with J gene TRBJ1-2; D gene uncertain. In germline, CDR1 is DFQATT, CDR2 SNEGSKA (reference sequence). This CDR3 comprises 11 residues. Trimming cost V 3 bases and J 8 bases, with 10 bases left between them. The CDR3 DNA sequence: TGCAGTGCTAGTTCGGGAAGGGGCTACACCTTC. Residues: CSASSGRGYTF.

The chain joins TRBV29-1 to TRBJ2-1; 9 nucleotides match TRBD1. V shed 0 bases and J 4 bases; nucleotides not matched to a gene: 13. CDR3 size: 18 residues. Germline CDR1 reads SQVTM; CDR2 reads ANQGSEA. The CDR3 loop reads CSVEEHLETGGVYNEQFF. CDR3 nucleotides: TGCAGCGTTGAAGAACACCTAGAGACAGGGGGGGTATACAATGAGCAGTTCTTC.

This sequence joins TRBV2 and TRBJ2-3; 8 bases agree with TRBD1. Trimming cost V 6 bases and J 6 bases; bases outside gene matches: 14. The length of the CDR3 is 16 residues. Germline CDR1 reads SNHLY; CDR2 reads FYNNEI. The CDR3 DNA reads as TGTGCCAGCAGCCAGGTTTCAGGGGGCGCGATCGATACGCAGTATTTT. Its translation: CASSQVSGGAIDTQYF.

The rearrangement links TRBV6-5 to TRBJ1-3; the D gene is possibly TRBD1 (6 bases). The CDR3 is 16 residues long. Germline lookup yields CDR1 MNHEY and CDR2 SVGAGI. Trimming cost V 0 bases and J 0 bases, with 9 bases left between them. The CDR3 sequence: CASSYSMGASGNTIYF. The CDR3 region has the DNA TGTGCCAGCAGTTACTCGATGGGGGCCTCTGGAAACACCATATATTTT.

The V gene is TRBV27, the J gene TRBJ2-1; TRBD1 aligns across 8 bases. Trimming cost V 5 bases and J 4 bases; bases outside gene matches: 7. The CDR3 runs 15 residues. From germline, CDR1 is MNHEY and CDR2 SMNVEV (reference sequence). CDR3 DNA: TGTGCCAGCAGTGTCCCCGGGACAGGATACAATGAGCAGTTCTTC. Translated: CASSVPGTGYNEQFF.

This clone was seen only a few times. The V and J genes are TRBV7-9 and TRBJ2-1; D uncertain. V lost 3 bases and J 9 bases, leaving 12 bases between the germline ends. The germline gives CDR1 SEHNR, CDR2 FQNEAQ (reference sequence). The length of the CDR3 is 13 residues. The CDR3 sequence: CASSFVLDGEQFF. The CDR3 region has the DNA TGTGCCAGCAGCTTCGTTCTAGACGGTGAGCAGTTCTTC.

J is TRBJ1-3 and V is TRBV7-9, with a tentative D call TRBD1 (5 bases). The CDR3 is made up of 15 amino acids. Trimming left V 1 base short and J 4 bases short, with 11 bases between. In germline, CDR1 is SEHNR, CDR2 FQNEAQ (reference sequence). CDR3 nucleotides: TGTGCCAGCAGCTTAGACGACCAGGGCGGAAACACCATATATTTT. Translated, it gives CASSLDDQGGNTIYF.

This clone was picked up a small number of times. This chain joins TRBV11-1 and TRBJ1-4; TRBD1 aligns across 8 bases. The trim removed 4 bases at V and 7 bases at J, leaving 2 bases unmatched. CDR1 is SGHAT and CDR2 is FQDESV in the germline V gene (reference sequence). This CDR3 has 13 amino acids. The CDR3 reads CASSSDRGEKLFF. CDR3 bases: TGTGCCAGCAGCTCCGACAGGGGTGAAAAACTGTTTTTT.

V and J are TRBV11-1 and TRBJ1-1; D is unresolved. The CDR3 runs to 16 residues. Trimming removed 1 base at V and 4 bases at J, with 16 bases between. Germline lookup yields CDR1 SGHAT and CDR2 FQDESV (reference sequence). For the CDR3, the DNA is TGTGCCAGCAGCTTAGATCGGAGCTCATCATCCACTGAAGCTTTCTTT. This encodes CASSLDRSSSSTEAFF.

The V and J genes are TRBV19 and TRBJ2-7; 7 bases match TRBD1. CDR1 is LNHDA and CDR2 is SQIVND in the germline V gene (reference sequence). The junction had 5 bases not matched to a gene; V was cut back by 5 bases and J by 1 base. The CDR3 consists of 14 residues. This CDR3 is CASSAGTASYEQYF. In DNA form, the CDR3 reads TGTGCCAGTAGTGCAGGGACAGCATCCTACGAGCAGTACTTC.